This note documents a single TCR beta chain sequence. The antigen is undetermined. The CDR3 spans 12 residues. Germline V gene lookup returns CDR1 MNHNY and CDR2 SVGAGI (reference sequence). The junction had 2 bases not matched to a gene; V was cut back by 5 bases and J by 5 bases. This entry is derived from a study of chemoradiotherapy in HPV16-positive cancers. Turning to the study itself: A couple of HPV16-positive patients' cells yielded candidate HPV-specific clones and common motifs. Findings and limits, study-wide: Candidate HPV-specific clones and E7-related TCR motifs grew in tumor during treatment. In HPV16-positive patients, HPV-responsive T-cell expansion tracked better recurrence-free survival.

Data came from immunoSEQ multiplex PCR; TCRdb stores just in-frame clones and leaves some out. The table includes approximately 9,500 clones, 80% to 85% detected once. Over chemoradiotherapy, repertoires were sampled more than once. This sequence joins TRBV6-6 and TRBJ2-7; 8 bases map to TRBD1. The receptor comes from a human donor with HPV-associated anogenital cancer. The input for sequencing was tumor tissue, taken from a patient who underwent chemoradiotherapy. CDR3 protein: CASSQTGDEQYF. CDR3 DNA: TGTGCCAGCAGTCAGACAGGGGACGAGCAGTACTTC.